This T cell receptor (beta chain) was sequenced during a study of PD-L1 blockade in urothelial cancer. At the level of the study: Blood analysis occurred 3 weeks (second dose) and 6 weeks after treatment start. Findings and caveats of the study: Patients with below-median pretreatment blood clonality survived longer. Larger 3-week expansion of tumor-associated blood clones was seen in durable-benefit patients.

Regarding this clone: Its antigen is not identified.

CDR1 LNHNV and CDR2 YYDKDF come from the germline V gene (reference sequence). The CDR3 has 14 residues. The J segment lost 6 bases and the V segment lost 1 base, leaving 5 bases of the junction unmatched. Indicated time point: pretreatment peripheral blood. Patients yielded 1 to 8 samples each, pretreatment and on-treatment. Data came from immunoSEQ multiplex PCR; TCRdb stores just in-frame clones and leaves some out. Of about 74,000 clones listed, roughly 90% were seen once; the top ten hold 4.5%. This rearrangement joins TRBV15 to TRBJ2-7, with 8 bases aligning to TRBD1. The sequences come from PBMCs, collected around atezolizumab (anti-PD-L1) treatment. This TCR was recovered from a man in his 70s with urothelial cancer. CDR3 sequence: CATSRGTGMGEQYF. The CDR3 DNA reads TGTGCCACCAGCAGAGGGACAGGGATGGGCGAGCAGTACTTC.